The rows below give T cell receptor beta chains drawn from one sample of a study of blood T cells in healthy people across ages. TCRdb used MiXCR to reprocess the 5' RACE reads, holding one entry per CDR3 protein. The sample records about 800,000 distinct CDR3 sequences, roughly 50% being singletons. Sequencing input: blood. These receptors were obtained from a man younger than 40 in good health. CDR3s include the opening cysteine and the closing phenylalanine or tryptophan. The D gene is left open where the match is weak. Expanded clones are given a class, and other clones once, few, many or no size at all.

- - TRBJ2-1 TRBV29-1 TGCAGCGTTGAGCTACTTGGTGACTCCATCAATGAGCAGTTCTTC CSVELLGDSINEQFF
- - TRBJ1-5 TRBV6-2/TRBV6-3 TGTGCCAGCAGCCAGGTTTCTCAGCCCCAGCATTTT CASSQVSQPQHF
- - TRBJ2-5 TRBV4-1 TGCGCCAGCAGCCTCAAATTTTCTAGGGACAATGAGCAGTACTTC CASSLKFSRDNEQYF
TRBD2 - TRBJ2-1 TRBV20-1 TGCAGTGCTAGAGATGTGGGGGCTAGCGGGAGGAGAATGGGTGAGCAGTTCTTC CSARDVGASGRRMGEQFF
- few TRBJ2-3 TRBV6-5 TGTGCCAGCAGTTACAACAGGGCAGATACGCAGTATTTT CASSYNRADTQYF
- few TRBJ2-3 TRBV7-6 TGTGCCAGCAGCTTTTTTGGGCGGGGACAGTCCACAGATACGCAGTATTTT CASSFFGRGQSTDTQYF
- - TRBJ2-3 TRBV10-3 TGTGCCATCAGTGTTGTGGGGGATACGCAGTATTTT CAISVVGDTQYF
TRBD1 - TRBJ2-1 TRBV19 TGTGCCAGTGAGGACAGGGGGCTCTACAATGAGCAGTTCTTC CASEDRGLYNEQFF
- - TRBJ2-3 TRBV29-1 TGCAGCGGCTACGGGCGGGGCACAGATACGCAGTATTTT CSGYGRGTDTQYF
- - TRBJ2-5 TRBV20-1 TGCAGTGCTAGAGAGTCTATCGGGGGTGCTGGGACCCAGTACTTC CSARESIGGAGTQYF
TRBD2 - TRBJ2-1 TRBV7-2 TGTGCCAGCAGCTTCCAACCGACTAGCGGTTCTCGCTCCTACAATGAGCAGTTCTTC CASSFQPTSGSRSYNEQFF
- - TRBJ2-7 TRBV5-6 TGTGCCAGCAGCCGACATCCGGGTTCCTACGAGCAGTACTTC CASSRHPGSYEQYF
- - TRBJ2-3 TRBV4-2 TGTGCCAGCAGCCAAGACCGGGACCGGTCCACAGATACGCAGTATTTT CASSQDRDRSTDTQYF
TRBD1 - TRBJ1-1 TRBV7-6 TGTGCCAGCAGCCGAACCCAGGGGGCCCCTGAAGCTTTCTTT CASSRTQGAPEAFF
TRBD2 - TRBJ2-5 TRBV6-5 TGTGCCAGCAGCCGCAGAGCGGGAGAAAAGACCCAGTACTTC CASSRRAGEKTQYF
TRBD1 - TRBJ2-7 TRBV13 TGTGCCAGCAGCTCAGCCCACCGGACAGGGTCCGAGCAGTACTTC CASSSAHRTGSEQYF
- - TRBJ2-3 TRBV5-4 TGTGCCAGCACAGATCAGACCAAAGATACGCAGTATTTT CASTDQTKDTQYF
- - TRBJ2-3 TRBV6-1 TGTGCCAGCAGTGGTAACTTACGCACAGATACGCAGTATTTT CASSGNLRTDTQYF
TRBD2 - TRBJ2-1 TRBV20-1 TGCAGTGCTAGAGATCAGGTCGGGAGGGCCCATGAGCAGTTCTTC CSARDQVGRAHEQFF
- - TRBJ2-7 TRBV7-2 TGTGCCAGCAGCCCAGGACCGCCTTGGGAGCAGTACTTC CASSPGPPWEQYF
- - TRBJ2-4 TRBV20-1 TGCAGTGCTAGCGTCAGGCCGCTAGCCAAAAACATTCAGTACTTC CSASVRPLAKNIQYF
- few TRBJ2-7 TRBV6-2/TRBV6-3 TGTGCCAGCAGTTACTCGACCGGCAGCCCCACCCGCGAGCAGTACTTC CASSYSTGSPTREQYF
- - TRBJ1-1 TRBV20-1 TGCAGTGCTAGAGACCCTCGTCGTACGAACACTGAAGCTTTCTTT CSARDPRRTNTEAFF
TRBD1 - TRBJ2-5 TRBV7-7 TGTGCCAGCAGCTTGCGACAGGGGCGCGAAAAAAGGGAGACCCAGTACTTC CASSLRQGREKRETQYF
TRBD2 few TRBJ2-5 TRBV25-1 TGTGCCAGCAGTGAATTTGCAGCGGGGGGCCCTCGTGAGACCCAGTACTTC CASSEFAAGGPRETQYF
- - TRBJ1-5 TRBV20-1 TGCAGTGCTAGATCGGGGGACGAGGACCAGCCCCAGCATTTT CSARSGDEDQPQHF
- - TRBJ2-4 TRBV20-1 TGCAGTGCCACCGGGACCCTAGCCAAAAACATTCAGTACTTC CSATGTLAKNIQYF
- - TRBJ2-7 TRBV2 TGTGCCAGCAGTGGGACCATCTCCTACGAGCAGTACTTC CASSGTISYEQYF
TRBD1 - TRBJ2-7 TRBV6-5 TGTGCCAGCAGTTCGCAGGGACAGGGGGCCTACGAGCAGTACTTC CASSSQGQGAYEQYF
TRBD2 - TRBJ2-1 TRBV3-1 TGTGCCAGCAGCCCCCGACTAGCGGGAGAAACGGGCAATGAGCAGTTCTTC CASSPRLAGETGNEQFF
- - TRBJ1-2 TRBV6-5 TGTGCCAGCAGTTACTCGCTGGCAGACCCTATCTATGGCTACACCTTC CASSYSLADPIYGYTF
- - TRBJ2-7 TRBV5-1 TGCGCCAGCAGCTTGTTTGGACTCTCCTACAATGAGCAGTACTTC CASSLFGLSYNEQYF
- - TRBJ2-7 TRBV27 TGTGCCAGCCGTTTCACCGGGACGGGAAGGGGAGAGCAGTACTTC CASRFTGTGRGEQYF
TRBD2 few TRBJ2-1 TRBV7-9 TGTGCCAGCAGCAAACTTTTAGCGGGGGACTACAATGAGCAGTTCTTC CASSKLLAGDYNEQFF
- - TRBJ2-7 TRBV4-2 TGTGCCAGCAGCCAATCCACAGGGAATCCCTGGGGCTACGAGCAGTACTTC CASSQSTGNPWGYEQYF
TRBD1 - TRBJ2-5 TRBV10-3 TGTGCCATCAGTATACAGGGGGGAGAGACCCAGTACTTC CAISIQGGETQYF